The 22 T cell receptor beta chains listed next were all sequenced from one sample in a study of T cells in Graves' hyperthyroidism and ophthalmopathy. Researchers took RNA transcripts and amplified the TCR beta CDR3 regions from them. HTBI primers were the set used in a first-round RT-PCR of the TCR CDR3. TCRdb reanalysed the multiplex PCR reads using MiXCR and keeps one entry per CDR3 protein. Of about 400,000 distinct CDR3 sequences in the sample, 15% were seen once. The specimen sequenced was blood. Source of these receptors: a woman in her twenties or thirties with Graves' hyperthyroidism.

This clonotype has just a few counts. This sequence joins TRBV28 and TRBJ2-6, with D perhaps given as TRBD1 or TRBD2 (5 bases each). V was clipped by 5 bases and J by 0 bases, with 8 bases between them. The germline CDR1 and CDR2 sequences are MDHEN and SYDVKM. The CDR3 sequence is 15 residues long. The CDR3 bases are TGTGCCAGCAGTATTGGGACCTCTGGGGCCAACGTCCTGACTTTC. Its protein product is CASSIGTSGANVLTF.

The chain recombines TRBV25-1 with TRBJ1-1; D unresolved. The length of the CDR3 is 16 residues. Germline lookup yields CDR1 MGHDK and CDR2 SYGVNS. Trimming shortened V by 2 bases and J by 5 bases, and 18 bases separated the two germline ends. CDR3 in amino acids: CASSEGSPPRQTEAFF. The CDR3 bases are TGTGCCAGCAGTGAAGGATCCCCACCGCGGCAGACTGAAGCTTTCTTT.

This clonotype was seen repeatedly, ten times or more. CDR3 sequence (DNA): TGTGCCAGCAGTGCCGGGACAGAGCTATATGGCTACACCTTC. It translates to CASSAGTELYGYTF. The V call is TRBV12-3 or TRBV12-4, the J call TRBJ1-2, with 7 bases that match TRBD1. The CDR3 contains 14 residues. V lost 5 bases to trimming and J lost 5 bases; unmatched junction nucleotides: 8.

This clonotype was counted many times. This chain links TRBV12-3 or TRBV12-4 with TRBJ2-1; 13 bases are a match to TRBD2. This CDR3 contains 17 residues. J lost 8 bases, V lost 5 bases, and 12 bases had no gene match. Here the CDR3 DNA reads TGTGCCAGCAGTGAACTCCGGACTAGCGGGAGCGGTGATGAGCAGTTCTTC. The encoded protein is CASSELRTSGSGDEQFF.

This clonotype was detected ten times or more. This sequence joins TRBV28 and TRBJ1-1, with a tentative D call TRBD1 (6 bases). This CDR3 region has 13 residues. Germline V gene sequence: CDR1 MDHEN, CDR2 SYDVKM. V was trimmed by 7 bases and J by 4 bases, leaving 13 bases between them. The CDR3 coding sequence is TGTGCCAGCAAAGGGGGGGGGGCCACTGAAGCTTTCTTT. It codes for CASKGGGATEAFF.

This clonotype turned up a few times. This chain links TRBV20-1 with TRBJ2-1, with 7 bases fitting TRBD1. V was clipped by 0 bases and J by 4 bases; unmatched bases: 9. CDR1 is DFQATT and CDR2 is SNEGSKA in the germline V gene (reference sequence). The CDR3 sequence is 16 residues long. CDR3 nucleotides: TGCAGTGCTAGAGACACAGGGACAGCACCGTACAATGAGCAGTTCTTC. It encodes CSARDTGTAPYNEQFF.

The sample holds many counts of this clonotype. The J gene is TRBJ2-1, the V gene TRBV28, with D tentatively TRBD1 (5 bases). CDR3 size: 15 residues. Germline CDR1 MDHEN, CDR2 SYDVKM. The germline V and J ends were trimmed by 3 bases and 0 bases, with 9 bases remaining between them. The CDR3: CASSFDSSSYNEQFF. CDR3 DNA sequence: TGTGCCAGCAGTTTCGACAGTAGCTCCTACAATGAGCAGTTCTTC.

A word on this clonotype: This may be a read error, as it is one base from a much larger clone. This sequence joins TRBV28 and TRBJ2-1; perhaps D is TRBD1 or TRBD2 (5 bases each). Germline V gene sequence: CDR1 MDHEN, CDR2 SYDVKM. The CDR3 consists of 13 residues. Trimming left V 0 bases short and J 8 bases short, with 8 bases between. The DNA of the CDR3 is TGTGCCAGCAGTTTATGTGGGACCCATGAGCAGTTCTTC. It encodes CASSLCGTHEQFF.

This clonotype appeared many times. This chain uses TRBV10-3 with TRBJ2-1; TRBD2 matches 14 bases. The CDR3 contains 19 residues. J lost 6 bases, V lost 2 bases, and 12 bases had no gene match. Germline-derived CDR1 and CDR2 are ENHRY and SYGVKD. CDR3 loop: CAISEMGLAGVGLGNEQFF. The CDR3 nucleotides are TGTGCCATCAGTGAGATGGGACTAGCGGGAGTCGGTCTCGGCAATGAGCAGTTCTTC.

Only a few counts were recorded for this clonotype. The V call is TRBV28, the J call TRBJ1-4, with D perhaps TRBD1 (5 bases). This CDR3 has 16 residues. Germline V gene sequence: CDR1 MDHEN, CDR2 SYDVKM. V was pared by 6 bases and J by 4 bases, with 18 bases between. The CDR3 DNA follows: TGTGCCAGCAGAACTAATGGGGCACAAGATAATGAAAAACTGTTTTTT. This sequence encodes CASRTNGAQDNEKLFF.

The table lists this clonotype with many counts. V gene TRBV7-2 combines with J gene TRBJ1-5; D ambiguous. V was trimmed by 4 bases and J by 7 bases, leaving 26 bases between them. CDR3 length: 18 amino acids. Germline values: CDR1 SGHTA, CDR2 FQGNSA. For the CDR3, the DNA is TGTGCCAGCAGCTCCGCCTTGGACGGACGGATCATGGGGCAGCCCCAGCATTTT. It translates to CASSSALDGRIMGQPQHF. Based on the CDR3 plus reference TRBV7-2 and TRBJ1-5, the full variable domain is GAGVSQSPSNKVTEKGKDVELRCDPISGHTALYWYRQSLGQGLEFLIYFQGNSAPDKSGLPSDRFSAERTGGSVSTLTIQRTQQEDSAVYLCASSSALDGRIMGQPQHFGDGTRLSIL.

In DNA, the CDR3 is TGTGCCAGCAGCGTAGGGGTGGGACTAGCGGGGAAGAACACCGGGGAGCTGTTTTTT. As protein: CASSVGVGLAGKNTGELFF. V and J are TRBV9 and TRBJ2-2; TRBD2 agrees at 13 bases. After removal of 0 bases from V and 1 base from J, the junction contained 6 bases not matched to a gene. Germline CDR1 reads SGDLS; CDR2 reads YYNGEE. This CDR3 spans 19 amino acids.

This clonotype was counted many times. The CDR3 DNA follows: TGTGCCACAGGGAGGGAGGAGACCCAGTACTTC. It yields the protein CATGREETQYF. The chain is built from TRBV6-1 and TRBJ2-5; TRBD2 matches at 7 bases. Germline V gives CDR1 MNHNS, CDR2 SASEGT. Trimming took 10 bases from V and 5 from J; bases not matched to a gene: 4. The CDR3 extends over 11 amino acids.

The chain recombines TRBV7-6 with TRBJ2-5, with no clear D. The V gene lost 2 bases and the J gene lost 2 bases, with 12 bases spanning the gap. The germline V gene has CDR1 SGHVS and CDR2 FNYEAQ. This CDR3 region has 15 residues. The CDR3 reads CASSLLGAIQETQYF. The CDR3 nucleotides are TGTGCCAGCAGCTTACTCGGTGCTATACAAGAGACCCAGTACTTC.

This rearrangement joins TRBV6-1 to TRBJ1-2; TRBD1 aligns across 7 bases. The V segment lost 0 bases and the J segment 2 bases; nucleotides outside the gene matches: 3. CDR1 is MNHNS and CDR2 is SASEGT in the germline V gene. This CDR3 is 15 amino acids long. This chain's CDR3 is CASSEAGGGNYGYTF. For the CDR3, the DNA is TGTGCCAGCAGTGAAGCAGGAGGGGGCAACTATGGCTACACCTTC.

The table lists this clonotype with a few counts. The rearrangement uses TRBV18 and TRBJ2-6, with no clear D. The V gene's germline CDR1 is KGHSH and CDR2 LQKENI. V dropped 3 bases and J dropped 0 bases, with 15 bases sitting between them. The CDR3 sequence is 18 residues long. The CDR3 sequence: CASSPRFRGISGANVLTF. For the CDR3, the DNA is TGTGCCAGCTCACCGCGATTTAGAGGCATCTCTGGGGCCAACGTCCTGACTTTC.

This clonotype was counted at least ten times. In DNA, the CDR3 is TGTGCCAGCAGAATCGACAGGAACACTGAAGCTTTCTTT. Translating gives CASRIDRNTEAFF. V is TRBV12-3 or TRBV12-4 and J is TRBJ1-1; D might be TRBD1 (5 bases). The CDR3 consists of 13 residues. V was shortened by 6 bases and J by 1 base, with 9 bases between the two germline ends.

Many counts were recorded for this clonotype. The rearrangement links TRBV28 to TRBJ2-7, with D maybe TRBD2 (5 bases). V was cut by 3 bases and J by 3 bases, with 18 bases left in between. CDR1 is MDHEN, CDR2 SYDVKM, per germline. This CDR3 spans 16 amino acids. Here the CDR3 reads CASSLGNKADNYEQYF. In DNA form, the CDR3 reads TGTGCCAGCAGTTTGGGTAATAAAGCGGATAACTACGAGCAGTACTTC.

This rearrangement joins TRBV19 to TRBJ2-3; 7 bases line up with TRBD2. Unmatched junction bases numbered 12, after V lost 7 bases and J lost 5 bases. CDR1 is LNHDA, CDR2 SQIVND, per germline (reference sequence). The CDR3 totals 15 residues. CDR3 amino acids: CASTPSGMVGDTQYF. The CDR3 DNA is TGTGCCAGTACCCCAAGCGGGATGGTGGGAGATACGCAGTATTTT.

The chain couples TRBV20-1 to TRBJ2-1; no definite D call. The CDR3 loop spans 16 amino acids. CDR1 DFQATT and CDR2 SNEGSKA come from the germline V gene (reference sequence). V lost 1 base to trimming and J lost 0 bases, with 13 bases between them. The CDR3 DNA reads TGCAGTGCTAGAGCTTACATCAGCAGCTCCTACAATGAGCAGTTCTTC. Translated: CSARAYISSSYNEQFF.

The chain employs TRBV6-2 or TRBV6-3 and TRBJ2-6; D gene unclear. The length of the CDR3 is 16 residues. The V end was cut by 2 bases, the J end by 2 bases, with 10 bases between. Germline V lookup: CDR1 MNHEY, CDR2 SVGEGT. The DNA for the CDR3 is TGTGCCAGCAGTTACCCGGCAAATCCTGGGGCCAACGTCCTGACTTTC. It translates to CASSYPANPGANVLTF.

Comments on this clonotype: With a much larger clone just one base away, this may be a read error. The chain couples TRBV2 to TRBJ2-1; possible D gene TRBD2, 5 bases. The CDR3 has 12 residues. The germline V gene has CDR1 SNHLY and CDR2 FYNNEI. DNA of the CDR3: TGTGCCAGCGGTGAAGGAGGTGGAGTACAGTTCTTC. Protein: CASGEGGGVQFF.